These T cell receptor beta chains were read from a single sample in a study of blood T cells in healthy people across ages. TCRdb re-analysed the 5' RACE reads in MiXCR, keeping a single row per CDR3 protein. The sample includes 1.5 million to 2 million distinct CDR3 sequences, roughly a third seen only once; the top ten take 10% to 12%. Sequencing was done on a sample of blood. These receptor sequences come from a woman in her 30s in good health. The CDR3 runs from the conserved cysteine through the conserved F or W. Each record gives: CDR3 length, V gene, D gene, clone size, J gene, CDR3 DNA, CDR3 protein. D genes are given only for firm matches. Some rows mark clone size as missing; the rest say once, few, many or name a class of expanded clone.

11	TRBV20-1	-	many	TRBJ2-7	TGCAGTGCTACCCGTACGGGAGAGCAGTACTTC	CSATRTGEQYF
12	TRBV6-5	TRBD1	few	TRBJ1-1	TGTGCCAGCAGAACAGGGGTTACTGAAGCTTTCTTT	CASRTGVTEAFF
14	TRBV6-1	TRBD2	-	TRBJ2-1	TGTGCCAGCAGTGTTACTAGCGAGTTCAATGAGCAGTTCTTC	CASSVTSEFNEQFF
16	TRBV4-1	-	-	TRBJ1-3	TGCGCCAGCAGCCAAGAAGGGGCCGGCTCTGGAAACACCATATATTTT	CASSQEGAGSGNTIYF
15	TRBV20-1	TRBD1	-	TRBJ2-5	TGCAGTGCTAGAGATGGGGACAGGGCCGACGAGACCCAGTACTTC	CSARDGDRADETQYF
16	TRBV5-6	TRBD2	-	TRBJ2-1	TGTGCCAGCAGCTTGTGGTCTAGCGGACTTCTCAATGAGCAGTTCTTC	CASSLWSSGLLNEQFF
15	TRBV3-1	-	-	TRBJ2-5	TGTGCCAGCAGCCAAAGGGGGGGCGGAGAGAGGGAGCAGTACTTC	CASSQRGGGEREQYF
18	TRBV6-5	TRBD1	once	TRBJ2-7	TGTGCCAGCAGTTACACGGTGTCCGGGACAGGGGTGACTTACGAGCAGTACTTC	CASSYTVSGTGVTYEQYF
16	TRBV4-1	-	few	TRBJ2-1	TGCGCCAGCAGCCAAGGGGCTACGGGCTCCTACAATGAGCAGTTCTTC	CASSQGATGSYNEQFF
17	TRBV7-9	TRBD2	-	TRBJ2-3	TGTGCCAGCAGTTCCGGGACTAGCGGGGTCCGGCAGTATACGCAGTATTTT	CASSSGTSGVRQYTQYF
12	TRBV24-1	-	many	TRBJ1-5	TGTGCCACCAGTGATGAGGTGGGGGCCCAGCATTTT	CATSDEVGAQHF
13	TRBV30	-	few	TRBJ2-6	TGTGCCTGGAGTGTACACGGGGCCAACGTCCTGACTTTC	CAWSVHGANVLTF
14	TRBV20-1	-	few	TRBJ2-4	TGCAGTGCTAGAGTCCAGGGCGGCAAAAACATTCAGTACTTC	CSARVQGGKNIQYF
13	TRBV15	-	few	TRBJ2-3	TGTGCCACCAGCAGAGGCGGAGGGGATACGCAGTATTTT	CATSRGGGDTQYF
14	TRBV25-1	TRBD1	few	TRBJ1-2	TGTGCCAGCGGTGAATATGAGGGGGCCTATGGCTACACCTTC	CASGEYEGAYGYTF
15	TRBV29-1	-	few	TRBJ2-2	TGCAGCGTTCTCTACGGGGGCTCGAGCACCGGGGAGCTGTTTTTT	CSVLYGGSSTGELFF
14	TRBV9	-	-	TRBJ2-1	TGTGCCAGCGGAGGTAGCGAATCCTACAATGAGCAGTTCTTC	CASGGSESYNEQFF
16	TRBV5-6	-	few	TRBJ2-3	TGTGCCAGCAGCCGACAGGGCGCGCGGGGCCGAGATACGCAGTATTTT	CASSRQGARGRDTQYF
15	TRBV5-6	TRBD2	few	TRBJ2-1	TGTGCCAGCAGCCAGCGGGAGGGCCGCTACAATGAGCAGTTCTTC	CASSQREGRYNEQFF
12	TRBV29-1	-	many	TRBJ1-1	TGCAGCGGGGCCCGGGGGAACACTGAAGCTTTCTTT	CSGARGNTEAFF
15	TRBV2	TRBD2	-	TRBJ2-3	TGTGCCAGCAGTGGGCCGGGGGGGTACACAGATACGCAGTATTTT	CASSGPGGYTDTQYF
10	TRBV20-1	-	-	TRBJ2-7	TGCAGTGCTACCTTCCTCGAGCAGTACTTC	CSATFLEQYF
15	TRBV7-3	TRBD1	few	TRBJ2-7	TGTGCCAGCAGGCATACAGGGGACAGTTCGGACGAGCAGTACTTC	CASRHTGDSSDEQYF
13	TRBV29-1	TRBD2	-	TRBJ2-7	TGCAGCGTTGAACTAGCGGGAGTCGGCGAGCAGTACTTC	CSVELAGVGEQYF
12	TRBV27	-	-	TRBJ2-7	TGTGCCAGCTATGCTAGTTCCTACGAGCAGTACTTC	CASYASSYEQYF
14	TRBV2	-	-	TRBJ1-2	TGTGCCAGCAGTGAACGTCCTTGGGACTATGGCTACACCTTC	CASSERPWDYGYTF
14	TRBV11-2	-	few	TRBJ2-1	TGTGCCAGCAGCCGTCCGTTCGTCTACAATGAGCAGTTCTTC	CASSRPFVYNEQFF
15	TRBV4-2	-	once	TRBJ1-5	TGTGCCAGCAGCCAAGATAATGCGGGAAATCAGCCCCAGCATTTT	CASSQDNAGNQPQHF
13	TRBV20-1	-	few	TRBJ2-1	TGCAGTGCTGTAAGTAGGTCCTACAATGAGCAGTTCTTC	CSAVSRSYNEQFF
14	TRBV24-1	-	few	TRBJ1-5	TGTGCCACCAGTGCCCCGGGCAGCAATCAGCCCCAGCATTTT	CATSAPGSNQPQHF
14	TRBV7-9	TRBD1	-	TRBJ1-2	TGTGCCAGCAGCTCGGACAGGGGGATCTATGGCTACACCTTC	CASSSDRGIYGYTF
15	TRBV7-2	TRBD1	-	TRBJ1-4	TGTGCCAGCAGCTTAGTGGACAGGGGGACTGAAAAACTGTTTTTT	CASSLVDRGTEKLFF
13	TRBV14	-	-	TRBJ2-7	TGTGCCAGCAGCATTAGCAGGGAGTACGAGCAGTACTTC	CASSISREYEQYF
14	TRBV6-1	-	many	TRBJ2-3	TGTGCCAGCAGTGTGGGTGACGGATCAGATACGCAGTATTTT	CASSVGDGSDTQYF
16	TRBV20-1	-	-	TRBJ1-5	TGCAGCGCACCGAAAAGCGGGACGGCCTTCAATCAGCCCCAGCATTTT	CSAPKSGTAFNQPQHF
14	TRBV18	TRBD1	-	TRBJ1-5	TGTGCCCGCTCACCTGGACAGGGCAATCAGCCCCAGCATTTT	CARSPGQGNQPQHF
16	TRBV10-3	TRBD1	few	TRBJ1-6	TGTGCCATCAGTGAATTGGGACAGAAAAATAATTCACCCCTCCACTTT	CAISELGQKNNSPLHF
14	TRBV6-1	TRBD1	few	TRBJ1-1	TGTGCCAGCAGTGCCAGACAGGGGACCACTGAAGCTTTCTTT	CASSARQGTTEAFF
13	TRBV12-3/TRBV12-4	-	-	TRBJ2-7	TGTGCCAGCAGTTTAAGGGAATGGTACGAGCAGTACTTC	CASSLREWYEQYF
15	TRBV6-5	-	few	TRBJ1-6	TGTGCCAGCAGTTACGGCGGGGGGAACAATTCACCCCTCCACTTT	CASSYGGGNNSPLHF